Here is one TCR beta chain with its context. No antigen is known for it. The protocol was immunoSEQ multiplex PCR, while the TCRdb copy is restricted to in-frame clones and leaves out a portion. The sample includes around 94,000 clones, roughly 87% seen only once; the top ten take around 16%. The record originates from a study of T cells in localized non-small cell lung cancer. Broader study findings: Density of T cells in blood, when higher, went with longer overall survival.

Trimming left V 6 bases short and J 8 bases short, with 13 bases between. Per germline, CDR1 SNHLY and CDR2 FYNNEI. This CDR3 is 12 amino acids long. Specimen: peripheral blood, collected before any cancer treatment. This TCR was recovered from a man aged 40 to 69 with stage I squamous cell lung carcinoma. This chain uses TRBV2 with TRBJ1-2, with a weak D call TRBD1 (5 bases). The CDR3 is CASRFTGRGYTF. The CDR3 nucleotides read TGTGCCAGCAGGTTCACAGGACGCGGCTACACCTTC.